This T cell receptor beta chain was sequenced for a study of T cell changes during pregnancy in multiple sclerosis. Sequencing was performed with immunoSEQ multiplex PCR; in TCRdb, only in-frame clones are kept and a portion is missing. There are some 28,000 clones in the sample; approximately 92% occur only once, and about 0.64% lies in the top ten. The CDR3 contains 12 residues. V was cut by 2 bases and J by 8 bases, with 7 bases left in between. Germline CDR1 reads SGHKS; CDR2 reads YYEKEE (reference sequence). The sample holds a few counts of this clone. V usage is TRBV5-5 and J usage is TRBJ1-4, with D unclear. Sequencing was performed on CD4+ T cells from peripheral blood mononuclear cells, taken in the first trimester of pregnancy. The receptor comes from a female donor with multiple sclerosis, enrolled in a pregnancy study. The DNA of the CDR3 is TGTGCCAGCAGCTTTTCACACGAAAAACTGTTTTTT. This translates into CASSFSHEKLFF.